This record looks at one T cell receptor (beta chain) sequence and its context. This sample was included in a study of T cells after yellow fever vaccination. TCRdb reprocessed the 5' RACE reads with MiXCR, giving one entry per CDR3 protein. Among 100,000 to 150,000 distinct CDR3 sequences, 8% to 10% were seen once, and the ten largest hold approximately 39%. The V and J ends lost 2 bases and 10 bases respectively, with 20 bases between them. This CDR3 is 15 amino acids long. This clonotype originated in a man between 18 and 29 years old who received the YFV17D yellow fever vaccine. The chain carries TRBV12-3 or TRBV12-4 and TRBJ2-5, with D perhaps matching TRBD1 (6 bases). The sequencing used CD8+ T cells sorted from PBMCs, collected on the day of the yellow fever booster vaccination. The CDR3 DNA sequence: TGTGCCAGCAGTTTATTAGGACAGCGAACTTCGGACCAGTACTTC. The encoded protein is CASSLLGQRTSDQYF.